The entry below gives a single TCR beta chain sequence along with its context. The antigen remains undetermined. These data come from a study of shared clonotypes between healthy human individuals. Study-level findings and limits: Among non-shared clonotypes, generation probabilities were lower than among those shared by all four donors. Roughly 5.3% of naive CD4 clonotypes were common to a few donors.

The CDR3 sequence is 16 residues long. Running of the assay took place at deep level. Libraries were prepared by immunoSEQ multiplex PCR; TCRdb keeps only in-frame clonotypes and omits some of them. The profile shows some 2 million clones, 85% to 95% of them singletons. CD8 cells classed as naive were CD45RO-negative and positively selected for CCR7, excluding terminally differentiated effector memory CD45RA+ cells. Donors included only healthy HIV-negative adults lacking recent acute infections or vaccinations. The rearrangement uses TRBV21-1 and TRBJ2-7; the listed D gene, TRBD1, was not tested against the DNA. TRBV21-1 is described as a pseudogene. The specimen sequenced was naive CD8+ T cells sorted from blood. The TCR originated in a young man in good health. The CDR3 DNA reads TGTGCCAGCACCGGGTCTGGGACAGGGCCTCCCTACGAGCAGTACTTC. This sequence encodes CASTGSGTGPPYEQYF.